The 14 T cell receptor beta chains below were found in one sample sequenced in a study of T cells in Graves' hyperthyroidism and ophthalmopathy (dated by TCRdb to the late 2010s). Library preparation was by multiplex PCR. The data were produced on an Illumina HiSeq 2000. Amplification of TCR beta CDR3 regions was carried out from RNA transcripts. A first-round RT-PCR of the TCR CDR3 used the HTBI primer set with the Qiagen OneStep RT-PCR kit. TCRdb reran the public reads through fastp at Q25 and MiXCR, keeping productive beta chains. All rows with the same CDR3 protein become a single entry with the most common DNA and genes. In all, the sample holds around 540,000 distinct CDR3 sequences, and more than 15% of those were seen once. Together, the top ten hold approximately 30% of the sample. The source material was blood. Receptor source: a woman in her 30s with Graves' ophthalmopathy.

The chain employs TRBV10-2 and TRBJ2-7; TRBD1 or TRBD2 may be the D gene (5 bases each). The V gene lost 0 bases and the J gene lost 6 bases, with 18 bases spanning the gap. CDR1 and CDR2 (germline): WSHSY, SAAADI. The CDR3 sequence is 16 residues long. This CDR3 reads CASSESNGGWDPEQYF. The CDR3 DNA sequence: TGCGCCAGCAGTGAGTCGAACGGCGGATGGGACCCCGAGCAGTACTTC.

This sequence joins TRBV20-1 and TRBJ1-6, with TRBD1 matching 9 bases. From germline, CDR1 is DFQATT and CDR2 SNEGSKA (reference sequence). The length of the CDR3 is 14 residues. V lost 3 bases, J lost 7 bases, and 4 bases stayed unmatched. DNA for the CDR3: TGCAGTGCTAGGGTTGACAGGGGGAATTCACCCCTCCACTTT. It codes for CSARVDRGNSPLHF.

The gene calls are TRBV6-4 and TRBJ1-5, with D unclear. The germline V and J ends were trimmed by 0 bases and 5 bases, with 17 bases remaining between them. CDR3 size: 17 residues. The germline V gene encodes CDR1 MRHNA and CDR2 SNTAGT. The CDR3 here is CASSDSKHRQADQPQHF. The CDR3 nucleotides are TGTGCCAGCAGTGACTCGAAACATCGTCAGGCGGATCAGCCCCAGCATTTT.

This clonotype was recorded many times. The chain is built from TRBV27 and TRBJ1-1, with D possibly being TRBD1 (6 bases). Germline CDR1 is MNHEY and CDR2 is SMNVEV (reference sequence). This CDR3 contains 15 residues. V lost 6 bases, J lost 2 bases, and 16 bases lay in between. In nucleotides, the CDR3 is TGTGCCAGCAGCGTTCAGGGGAGGGGAAACACTGAAGCTTTCTTT. It codes for CASSVQGRGNTEAFF.

At least ten counts were recorded for this clonotype. The rearrangement joins TRBV2 to TRBJ2-7, with TRBD1 as a possible D gene (6 bases). The germline V gene encodes CDR1 SNHLY and CDR2 FYNNEI. V gave up 6 bases and J gave up 2 bases, with 14 bases separating them. CDR3 size: 14 residues. In DNA, the CDR3 is TGTGCCAGCAGACCTACAGGGTCTCCCTACGAGCAGTACTTC. Its translation: CASRPTGSPYEQYF.

This clonotype was counted ten times or more. An end of the junction does not agree with germline; a read error may underlie this. V gene TRBV28 combines with J gene TRBJ2-7; 10 bases are shared with TRBD1. Germline V CDR1 and CDR2: MDHEN, SYDVKM. There are 14 residues in the CDR3. The CDR3 DNA follows: TGTGCCAGCACCCAGGACAGGGGGTCCTCCGAGCAGTACTTC. This sequence encodes CASTQDRGSSEQYF.

The V call is TRBV19, the J call TRBJ2-7, with 13 bases aligning to TRBD2. From germline, CDR1 is LNHDA and CDR2 SQIVND (reference sequence). The CDR3 runs to 17 residues. Trimming removed 6 bases from V and 7 bases from J; junction bases left unmatched: 15. The CDR3 DNA sequence: TGTGCCAGTAGGACCCGGGGGACTAGCGGGACCCCCTGGGAGCAGTACTTC. Protein product: CASRTRGTSGTPWEQYF.

This clonotype occurred many times. The chain uses TRBV2 and TRBJ2-1; 7 nucleotides agree with TRBD1. This CDR3 has 16 residues. J gave up 4 bases and V 7 bases, and 13 bases lay outside the gene matches. The germline CDR1 and CDR2 sequences are SNHLY and FYNNEI. The CDR3 loop is CASTFFGTVKYNEQFF. Here the CDR3 DNA reads TGTGCCAGCACCTTTTTCGGGACAGTAAAATACAATGAGCAGTTCTTC.

This chain uses TRBV6-2 or TRBV6-3 with TRBJ2-5, with D unclear. Per the germline V gene, CDR1 is MNHEY and CDR2 is SVGEGT. This CDR3 region has 16 residues. Trimming cost V 6 bases and J 4 bases, with 21 bases left between them. Written as DNA, the CDR3 is TGTGCCAGCAGCTATGGCTTAAGCTCCCAGGCAGAGACCCAGTACTTC. Protein: CASSYGLSSQAETQYF.

With respect to this clonotype: A much more abundant neighbour one base away suggests this may be a read error. The CDR3 spells CSAGRGETQHF. The CDR3 DNA sequence: TGCAGCGCGGGCCGAGGGGAGACCCAGCACTTC. V gene TRBV20-1 combines with J gene TRBJ2-5, with D perhaps being TRBD1 or TRBD2 (5 bases each). From germline, CDR1 is DFQATT and CDR2 SNEGSKA (reference sequence). The CDR3 totals 11 residues.

This clonotype was seen more than once but under ten times. V usage is TRBV9 and J usage is TRBJ2-5, with a tentative D call TRBD1 (5 bases). The germline CDR1 and CDR2 sequences are SGDLS and YYNGEE. V lost 0 bases, J lost 5 bases, and 8 bases lay in between. This CDR3 contains 13 residues. The CDR3 nucleotides are TGTGCCAGCAGCGTAGCCCCAGGGGAGACCCAGTACTTC. It specifies CASSVAPGETQYF.

This clonotype was counted many times. The chain recombines TRBV20-1 with TRBJ2-2; D perhaps matches TRBD1 (5 bases). CDR3 length: 14 residues. V lost 3 bases and J lost 1, with 9 bases in between. Germline CDR1 DFQATT, CDR2 SNEGSKA (reference sequence). The CDR3 DNA is TGCAGTGCTAGGATCACAGGGAACACCGGGGAGCTGTTTTTT. The encoded protein is CSARITGNTGELFF.

This clonotype was detected a few times. The rearrangement links TRBV6-1 to TRBJ1-1, with D possibly being TRBD1 (5 bases). Germline CDR1 is MNHNS and CDR2 is SASEGT. The CDR3 has 14 amino acids. The ends were cut back, 6 bases at V and 5 bases at J, with 16 bases in the middle. CDR3 sequence: CASRLTNSGTEAFF. CDR3 bases: TGTGCCAGCAGGCTTACCAATTCAGGGACTGAAGCTTTCTTT.

This chain uses TRBV19 with TRBJ2-3; D may be TRBD2 (6 bases). Germline V CDR1 and CDR2: LNHDA, SQIVND (reference sequence). This CDR3 has 14 residues. Trimming left V 7 bases short and J 4 bases short, with 15 bases between. The CDR3 reads CASKGRDMSDTQYF. CDR3 in DNA: TGTGCCAGTAAAGGGCGGGATATGTCAGATACGCAGTATTTT.